Following are 22 T cell receptor beta chains from one sample sequenced in a study of radiotherapy plus CTLA-4 blockade in lung cancer. Profiling relied on immunoSEQ multiplex PCR, and the TCRdb table lists in-frame clones only, not all of them. Of 70,000 to 90,000 clones in the sample, 78% were seen once. The material was peripheral blood, obtained from a patient treated with radiotherapy plus ipilimumab. These receptors all stem from a human donor with non-small cell lung cancer whose response to radiotherapy plus ipilimumab could not be evaluated. Some clones in this sample may be carry-over from other donors' samples.

The chain recombines TRBV7-9 with TRBJ2-1; 8 bases line up with TRBD2. The CDR3 is 14 residues long. V shed 4 bases and J 6 bases; nucleotides not matched to a gene: 5. From germline, CDR1 is SEHNR and CDR2 FQNEAQ (reference sequence). CDR3 in DNA: TGTGCCAGCAGCTCGGGGGGGCTTTTCAATGAGCAGTTCTTC. This gives the protein CASSSGGLFNEQFF.

The rearrangement links TRBV15 to TRBJ2-1; TRBD1 matches at 9 bases. J gave up 4 bases and V 5 bases, and 3 bases lay outside the gene matches. CDR1 is LNHNV and CDR2 is YYDKDF in the germline V gene (reference sequence). The CDR3 extends over 14 amino acids. CDR3 residues: CATSRDREYNEQFF. The CDR3, as DNA: TGTGCCACCAGCCGGGACAGGGAATACAATGAGCAGTTCTTC.

This CDR3 reads CASSRGQVNTEAFF. The CDR3 DNA reads TGCGCCAGCAGTCGAGGACAGGTCAACACTGAAGCTTTCTTT. This chain links TRBV5-1 with TRBJ1-1; TRBD1 aligns across 7 bases. The V gene end was trimmed by 5 bases and the J gene end by 2 bases; junction bases not matched to a gene: 6. Germline loops: CDR1 SGHRS, CDR2 YFSETQ. The CDR3 spans 14 residues.

The chain carries TRBV6-1 and TRBJ2-3, with D tentatively TRBD2 (6 bases). CDR3 size: 13 residues. Germline CDR1 MNHNS, CDR2 SASEGT. V lost 6 bases and J lost 2, with 9 bases in between. The CDR3 DNA sequence: TGTGCCAGCAGAGCGGGCTTCACAGATACGCAGTATTTT. As protein: CASRAGFTDTQYF.

This clone occurred once. The rearrangement joins TRBV30 to TRBJ1-2, with a weak D call TRBD1 (5 bases). Germline V gives CDR1 GTSNPN, CDR2 SVGIG (reference sequence). The CDR3 runs 13 residues. V was pared by 0 bases and J by 4 bases, with 9 bases between. CDR3 amino acids: CAWSVGGVYGYTF. The CDR3 DNA sequence: TGTGCCTGGAGTGTAGGAGGGGTCTATGGCTACACCTTC. The whole variable domain, filled in from reference TRBV30 and TRBJ1-2, reads SQTIHQWPATLVQPVGSPLSLECTVEGTSNPNLYWYRQAAGRGLQLLFYSVGIGQISSEVPQNLSASRPQDRQFILSSKKLLLSDSGFYLCAWSVGGVYGYTFGSGTRLTVV.

The rearrangement uses TRBV19 and TRBJ1-2; the D gene is possibly TRBD1 (5 bases). CDR1 and CDR2 from the germline V gene are LNHDA and SQIVND (reference sequence). The CDR3 consists of 16 residues. Trimming shortened V by 2 bases and J by 7 bases, and 20 bases separated the two germline ends. The CDR3 sequence is CASSIRLRRALSGYTF. The CDR3 region has the DNA TGTGCCAGTAGTATACGTCTGCGCAGGGCTCTTTCTGGCTACACCTTC.

This clone appeared a few times. The J gene is TRBJ1-2, the V gene TRBV14; a weak D match, TRBD1 (5 bases). The CDR3 runs to 15 residues. V lost 0 bases and J 2 bases, leaving 10 bases between the germline ends. Germline values: CDR1 SGHDN, CDR2 FVKESK. CDR3 residues: CASSQEMGRNYGYTF. As DNA, the CDR3 is TGTGCCAGCAGCCAAGAAATGGGGCGAAACTATGGCTACACCTTC.

The chain uses TRBV7-2 and TRBJ1-5; D remains unclear. Trimming pared 4 bases from V and 5 bases from J, leaving 9 bases between. This CDR3 spans 13 amino acids. CDR1 and CDR2 (germline): SGHTA, FQGNSA. The CDR3 DNA reads as TGTGCCAGCAGCTCTCGCGCGGATCAGCCCCAGCATTTT. Its translation: CASSSRADQPQHF.

V gene TRBV27 combines with J gene TRBJ2-3; 15 nucleotides match TRBD2. The CDR3 sequence is 18 residues long. The V gene end was trimmed by 5 bases and the J gene end by 2 bases; junction bases not matched to a gene: 8. CDR1 and CDR2 from the germline V gene are MNHEY and SMNVEV (reference sequence). Here the CDR3 DNA reads TGTGCCAGCAGTCCCTGGACTAGCGGGGGGGCACACACAGATACGCAGTATTTT. This codes for CASSPWTSGGAHTDTQYF.

The J gene is TRBJ2-2, the V gene TRBV5-1, with 10 nucleotides matching TRBD1. The CDR3 contains 16 residues. Trimming at V came to 4 bases and at J to 0 bases, leaving 3 bases not matched to a gene. Looked up from germline, CDR1 is SGHRS and CDR2 is YFSETQ. In DNA, the CDR3 is TGCGCCAGCAGCCCGGGACAGGGGACGAACACCGGGGAGCTGTTTTTT. Residues: CASSPGQGTNTGELFF.

This chain joins TRBV5-4 and TRBJ1-5; D gene unclear. The CDR3 loop spans 13 amino acids. Trimming removed 0 bases from V and 4 bases from J, with 5 bases in between. Germline V lookup: CDR1 SGHNT, CDR2 YYREEE (reference sequence). CDR3 protein: CASSLEQNQPQHF. For the CDR3, the DNA is TGTGCCAGCAGCTTGGAACAGAATCAGCCCCAGCATTTT.

The chain uses TRBV7-3 and TRBJ2-2; a weak D match, TRBD2 (5 bases). V was shortened by 4 bases and J by 3 bases, with 15 bases between the two germline ends. The CDR3 runs to 16 residues. Germline V gene data show CDR1 as SGHTA and CDR2 as FQGTGA. Written as DNA, the CDR3 is TGTGCCAGCAGCTCCAAAGCGAAAGCGGACACCGGGGAGCTGTTTTTT. The encoded protein is CASSSKAKADTGELFF.

The table lists this clone with a few counts. The chain joins TRBV28 to TRBJ1-2, with TRBD1 identical over 7 bases. V dropped 4 bases and J dropped 3; count of bases not matched to a gene: 5. CDR3 length equals 14 residues. Germline CDR1 MDHEN, CDR2 SYDVKM. CDR3 in amino acids: CASSYPGTDYGYTF. The CDR3 nucleotides are TGTGCCAGCAGTTACCCCGGGACAGACTATGGCTACACCTTC.

The chain links TRBV19 to TRBJ1-5; D perhaps matches TRBD1 (5 bases). Germline loops: CDR1 LNHDA, CDR2 SQIVND (reference sequence). CDR3 length equals 15 residues. The V end was cut by 2 bases, the J end by 6 bases, with 14 bases between. The CDR3 nucleotides read TGTGCCAGTAGTATACTTCAGGGTCTAGGTCAGCCCCAGCATTTT. Translated, it gives CASSILQGLGQPQHF. Full variable domain (outside the CDR3, taken from reference TRBV19 and TRBJ1-5): DGGITQSPKYLFRKEGQNVTLSCEQNLNHDAMYWYRQDPGQGLRLIYYSQIVNDFQKGDIAEGYSVSREKKESFPLTVTSAQKNPTAFYLCASSILQGLGQPQHFGDGTRLSIL.

The V call is TRBV6-5, the J call TRBJ2-5; 7 bases agree with TRBD2. The germline V gene has CDR1 MNHEY and CDR2 SVGAGI. The trim removed 5 bases at V and 5 bases at J, leaving 5 bases unmatched. CDR3 size: 13 residues. The CDR3 DNA reads TGTGCCAGCAGTCCGACTAGCTGGGAGACCCAGTACTTC. Translated: CASSPTSWETQYF.

The gene calls are TRBV28 and TRBJ1-2, with D perhaps matching TRBD1 (6 bases). The CDR3 sequence is 16 residues long. The germline V gene has CDR1 MDHEN and CDR2 SYDVKM. Trimming took 7 bases from V and 6 from J, leaving 24 bases between them. CDR3 in amino acids: CASIPFNREGVDGYTF. The CDR3 nucleotides read TGTGCCAGCATCCCCTTTAACAGGGAAGGTGTTGATGGCTACACCTTC.

The V and J genes are TRBV7-2 and TRBJ2-5, with D tentatively TRBD2 (6 bases). The V gene's germline CDR1 is SGHTA and CDR2 FQGNSA. V lost 1 base, J lost 3 bases, and 9 bases lay in between. The CDR3 is 14 amino acids. As DNA, the CDR3 is TGTGCCAGCAGCTTAGTGGTAGCGGAAGAGACCCAGTACTTC. Amino acid sequence: CASSLVVAEETQYF.

The chain combines TRBV11-2 with TRBJ2-1; 10 bases fit TRBD1. The CDR3 covers 16 residues. V dropped 5 bases and J dropped 3; count of bases not matched to a gene: 7. Per the germline V gene, CDR1 is SGHAT and CDR2 is FQNNGV. The CDR3 region is CASSLSDRGLYNEQFF. The CDR3 DNA reads as TGTGCCAGCAGCCTCAGCGACAGGGGGCTCTACAATGAGCAGTTCTTC.

The chain employs TRBV4-3 and TRBJ2-7; TRBD1 matches at 7 bases. CDR3 length: 15 residues. The V segment lost 0 bases and the J segment 6 bases; nucleotides outside the gene matches: 8. Germline CDR1 and CDR2: LGHNA and YSLEER. This CDR3 reads CASSQDVEGAGEQYF. For the CDR3, the DNA is TGCGCCAGCAGCCAAGATGTCGAGGGGGCCGGCGAGCAGTACTTC.

V and J are TRBV6-5 and TRBJ2-5; TRBD2 agrees at 8 bases. CDR3 size: 15 residues. Unmatched junction bases numbered 6, after V lost 2 bases and J lost 4 bases. Germline CDR1 MNHEY, CDR2 SVGAGI. CDR3 nucleotides: TGTGCCAGCAGTTACGGCGGGGGGTACCTAGAGACCCAGTACTTC. Protein sequence: CASSYGGGYLETQYF.

The chain is built from TRBV18 and TRBJ2-3, with 10 bases fitting TRBD2. Germline V gene lookup returns CDR1 KGHSH and CDR2 LQKENI. With V trimmed by 3 bases and J by 1 base, 1 base remained unmatched. This CDR3 contains 15 residues. The CDR3 sequence is CASSPTSGGTDTQYF. CDR3 nucleotides: TGTGCCAGCTCACCCACTAGCGGGGGCACAGATACGCAGTATTTT. The complete variable domain, with remaining parts taken from reference TRBV18 and TRBJ2-3, reads NAGVMQNPRHLVRRRGQEARLRCSPMKGHSHVYWYRQLPEEGLKFMVYLQKENIIDESGMPKERFSAEFPKEGPSILRIQQVVRGDSAAYFCASSPTSGGTDTQYFGPGTRLTVL.

This clone was recorded once. The rearrangement uses TRBV28 and TRBJ2-7; 8 bases are a match to TRBD1. There are 15 residues in the CDR3. After removal of 2 bases from V and 3 bases from J, the junction contained 6 bases not matched to a gene. Germline V CDR1 and CDR2: MDHEN, SYDVKM. The chain's CDR3 is CASSLGTGGGYEQYF. CDR3 in DNA: TGTGCCAGCAGTTTAGGGACAGGAGGGGGCTACGAGCAGTACTTC.